The rows below give T cell receptor beta chains drawn from one sample of a study of blood T cells in healthy people across ages. MiXCR was run by TCRdb on the 5' RACE reads, yielding one entry per CDR3 protein. The repertoire consists of about 700,000 distinct CDR3 sequences, with about 30% occurring once and the leading ten covering over 15%. Material: blood. The receptors stem from a woman of 80 years or more in good health. CDR3s include the opening cysteine and the closing phenylalanine or tryptophan. D genes are given only for firm matches. Only part of the rows carry a size: once, few, many, or a class if the clone is expanded.

V,J,size,D,CDR3,DNA
TRBV7-9,TRBJ1-6,many,-,CASSLVDGPYSPLHF,TGTGCCAGCAGCTTAGTCGACGGCCCCTATTCACCCCTCCACTTT
TRBV20-1,TRBJ2-5,-,-,CSATRTRKETQYF,TGCAGTGCTACTAGGACAAGAAAAGAGACCCAGTACTTC
TRBV29-1,TRBJ1-2,many,TRBD1,CSVEIGGRGYTF,TGCAGCGTTGAAATAGGGGGCAGAGGCTACACCTTC
TRBV10-3,TRBJ1-1,-,-,CAISGVSGDTEAFF,TGTGCCATCAGCGGGGTCTCTGGGGACACTGAAGCTTTCTTT
TRBV11-2,TRBJ2-1,many,-,CASSPAFNEQFF,TGTGCCAGCAGCCCTGCTTTCAATGAGCAGTTCTTC
TRBV9,TRBJ1-3,few,TRBD1,CASSVDRGFGNTIYF,TGTGCCAGCAGCGTAGACAGGGGGTTTGGAAACACCATATATTTT
TRBV9,TRBJ1-6,many,-,CASSARGGNSPLHF,TGTGCCAGCAGCGCGAGGGGCGGTAATTCACCCCTCCACTTT
TRBV20-1,TRBJ2-7,once,-,CSASPGAAYEQYF,TGCAGTGCTAGTCCGGGAGCCGCCTACGAGCAGTACTTC
TRBV6-5,TRBJ2-7,-,-,CASRNAGEQYF,TGTGCCAGTCGTAACGCGGGGGAGCAGTACTTC
TRBV7-2,TRBJ1-5,many,-,CASSLAQNQPQHF,TGTGCCAGCAGCTTAGCGCAGAATCAGCCCCAGCATTTT
TRBV6-6,TRBJ1-3,-,TRBD1,CANSYRGGTGNTIYF,TGTGCCAACAGTTACCGAGGGGGCACTGGAAACACCATATATTTT
TRBV7-2,TRBJ2-5,-,-,CASSLTGTYNGQYF,TGTGCCAGCAGCTTGACAGGAACATACAATGGGCAGTACTTC
TRBV7-2,TRBJ2-1,few,TRBD2,CASSHRAGLAGNNEQFF,TGTGCCAGCAGCCACCGGGCCGGACTAGCGGGGAACAATGAGCAGTTCTTC
TRBV30,TRBJ2-6,-,TRBD2,CAWTSGGRRGANVRTF,TGTGCCTGGACTAGCGGGGGCCGGAGAGGGGCCAACGTCCGGACTTTC
TRBV2,TRBJ2-7,many,-,CASSAIGTYYEQYF,TGTGCCAGCAGCGCAATTGGGACGTACTACGAGCAGTACTTC
TRBV29-1,TRBJ2-7,many,-,CSVEGVQGSPQYF,TGCAGCGTTGAGGGGGTACAGGGTTCCCCTCAGTACTTC
TRBV7-2,TRBJ2-7,-,-,CASSREGERSEQYF,TGTGCCAGCAGCCGCGAGGGGGAAAGGAGCGAGCAGTACTTC
TRBV10-3,TRBJ2-1,few,-,CAISETATCVEQFF,TGTGCCATCAGTGAGACAGCTACCTGCGTGGAGCAGTTCTTC
TRBV20-1,TRBJ2-1,-,-,CSARENRASDNEQFF,TGCAGTGCTAGAGAGAACAGGGCCTCCGACAATGAGCAGTTCTTC
TRBV28,TRBJ1-2,-,-,CASREVPGRPGDYGYTF,TGTGCCAGCAGGGAGGTCCCGGGACGTCCCGGGGACTATGGCTACACCTTC
TRBV24-1,TRBJ2-2,-,TRBD1,CATSESRQGVTGELFF,TGTGCCACCAGTGAATCGAGACAGGGAGTAACCGGGGAGCTGTTTTTT
TRBV30,TRBJ1-1,-,-,CAWSGGAVNTEAFF,TGTGCCTGGAGTGGAGGGGCGGTGAACACTGAAGCTTTCTTT
TRBV20-1,TRBJ2-3,few,-,CSGTGRIGTDTQYF,TGCAGTGGCACAGGGAGGATTGGCACAGATACGCAGTATTTT
TRBV7-2,TRBJ2-2,few,TRBD1,CASSLGQITGELFF,TGTGCCAGCAGCTTGGGACAGATCACCGGGGAGCTGTTTTTT
TRBV20-1,TRBJ2-1,once,-,CSARDTLLYNEQFF,TGCAGTGCGCGGGACACCCTCTTGTACAATGAGCAGTTCTTC
TRBV7-2,TRBJ1-2,-,-,CASSLAETANYGYTF,TGTGCCAGCAGCTTAGCGGAGACAGCTAACTATGGCTACACCTTC
TRBV7-9,TRBJ1-1,many,TRBD1,CASSLVDRGPNTEAFF,TGTGCCAGCAGCTTAGTGGACAGGGGTCCGAACACTGAAGCTTTCTTT
TRBV4-3,TRBJ1-1,-,-,CASSQDSRDEAFF,TGCGCCAGCAGCCAAGATTCTCGGGATGAAGCTTTCTTT
TRBV20-1,TRBJ2-1,many,TRBD1,CSASGYRGANEQFF,TGCAGTGCTAGCGGGTACAGGGGAGCGAATGAGCAGTTCTTC
TRBV5-5,TRBJ2-1,-,-,CASSLPRLNEQFF,TGTGCCAGCAGCTTGCCCCGCTTGAATGAGCAGTTCTTC
TRBV7-3,TRBJ2-5,many,TRBD2,CASSLWGGQETQYF,TGTGCCAGCAGCTTATGGGGGGGCCAAGAGACCCAGTACTTC
TRBV20-1,TRBJ2-1,many,TRBD2,CSARRKRGSSYNEQFF,TGCAGTGCTCGTCGTAAGCGCGGGAGCTCCTACAATGAGCAGTTCTTC
TRBV12-3/TRBV12-4,TRBJ2-3,once,-,CASSLIGPAGDTQYF,TGTGCCAGCAGTTTAATCGGTCCCGCGGGAGATACGCAGTATTTT
TRBV19,TRBJ2-7,many,TRBD2,CASSDRTSAHPYF,TGTGCCAGTAGTGATAGGACTAGCGCGCACCCGTACTTC
TRBV20-1,TRBJ1-1,-,-,CSAPLGQVTEAFF,TGCAGTGCCCCTTTGGGACAAGTCACTGAAGCTTTCTTT
TRBV20-1,TRBJ2-5,few,-,CSARIGEETQYF,TGCAGTGCTAGGATCGGGGAAGAGACCCAGTACTTC
TRBV27,TRBJ1-1,-,-,CASSQAGLRGSTEAFF,TGTGCCAGCAGTCAGGCGGGACTCCGAGGGAGCACTGAAGCTTTCTTT
TRBV7-2,TRBJ2-5,many,-,CASSFRLASQETQYF,TGTGCCAGCAGCTTCCGGCTAGCGAGCCAAGAGACCCAGTACTTC
TRBV29-1,TRBJ2-2,few,-,CSVDRPGQTGELFF,TGCAGCGTTGATCGACCCGGACAGACCGGGGAGCTGTTTTTT
TRBV27,TRBJ1-2,many,-,CASSSTGRNYGYTF,TGTGCCAGCAGTTCGACAGGACGGAACTATGGCTACACCTTC
TRBV10-3,TRBJ1-2,-,TRBD1,CAISAGTGDYGYTF,TGCGCCATCAGTGCCGGGACAGGGGACTATGGCTACACCTTC
TRBV4-3,TRBJ1-1,many,TRBD1,CASSQGRQGGTEAFF,TGCGCCAGCAGCCAGGGACGACAGGGAGGCACTGAAGCTTTCTTT